Sequencing of this TCR beta chain was carried out in a study of cytomegalovirus exposure and HLA in healthy donors. A multiplex PCR was run with 60 Vbeta primers and 13 Jbeta primers. This table comes from immunoSEQ multiplex PCR, and its TCRdb copy is limited to in-frame clones, with some not included. This sample has approximately 140,000 clones, with about 81% found just once. Per germline, CDR1 SEHNR and CDR2 FQNEAQ (reference sequence). CDR3 size: 15 residues. V lost 1 base and J lost 5; bases outside the gene matches: 7. This clonotype was sampled from a woman aged 40 to 50 in good health and CMV-seropositive. The sample was PBMCs. V gene TRBV7-9 combines with J gene TRBJ1-2; 7 nucleotides agree with TRBD1. The chain's CDR3 is CASSLEGQVVYGYTF. The CDR3 nucleotides read TGTGCCAGCAGCTTAGAAGGACAGGTGGTATATGGCTACACCTTC.